One sample yielded the 23 T cell receptor beta chains listed below, sequenced in a study of control samples from healthy donors and cancer patients. Sequencing used immunoSEQ multiplex PCR; TCRdb keeps in-frame clones, though not all of them. The repertoire includes 110,000 or so clones, roughly nine tenths of them detected once, and almost 40% sits in the top ten. The sequenced sample was blood. The source of these receptors is a man aged 45 to 65 in good health.

A single count supports this clone. The chain links TRBV4-2 to TRBJ2-2; 11 positions agree with TRBD2. The trim removed 4 bases at V and 6 bases at J, leaving 10 bases unmatched. This CDR3 is built from 17 residues. Germline assignment: CDR1 LGHNA and CDR2 YNFKEQ. CDR3 protein: CASSPQPSGGISGELFF. Written as DNA, the CDR3 is TGTGCCAGCAGCCCCCAACCTAGCGGGGGGATCTCCGGGGAGCTGTTTTTT.

This sequence joins TRBV7-2 and TRBJ2-5; the match to TRBD2 covers 10 bases. The germline gives CDR1 SGHTA, CDR2 FQGNSA. The V and J ends lost 2 bases and 5 bases, in that order; junction bases with no gene match: 14. CDR3 length: 18 amino acids. As DNA, the CDR3 is TGTGCCAGCAGCTTATCCCAACGAGCGGGGGGGCGATGGGAGACCCAGTACTTC. Protein: CASSLSQRAGGRWETQYF.

The chain links TRBV4-3 to TRBJ2-1; unclear D gene. Germline V lookup: CDR1 LGHNA, CDR2 YSLEER. The CDR3 totals 15 residues. V lost 1 base, J lost 4 bases, and 11 bases lay in between. CDR3 amino acids: CASSQGRPGYNEQFF. The CDR3 bases are TGCGCCAGCAGCCAAGGACGGCCCGGATACAATGAGCAGTTCTTC.

The chain uses TRBV24-1 and TRBJ2-5; D is unresolved. This CDR3 region has 12 residues. Germline V gives CDR1 KGHDR, CDR2 SFDVKD. V gave up 3 bases and J gave up 5 bases, with 6 bases separating them. CDR3 DNA sequence: TGTGCCACCAGTGATGTAGAGGAGACCCAGTACTTC. This gives the protein CATSDVEETQYF.

The rearrangement joins TRBV19 to TRBJ2-7; 7 nucleotides match TRBD1. Germline CDR1 LNHDA, CDR2 SQIVND (reference sequence). J was trimmed by 2 bases and V by 5 bases; bases with no gene match: 9. This CDR3 contains 15 residues. CDR3 DNA sequence: TGTGCCAGTAGTCCCTCCCGGGACAGACCCTACGAGCAGTACTTC. Amino acid sequence: CASSPSRDRPYEQYF.

This clone appeared once. This sequence joins TRBV11-2 and TRBJ2-7; D is possibly TRBD1 (6 bases). Germline CDR1 SGHAT, CDR2 FQNNGV. CDR3 size: 15 residues. V gave up 5 bases and J gave up 4 bases, with 18 bases separating them. The CDR3 is CASSLGQPWDYEQYF. DNA of the CDR3: TGTGCCAGCAGCCTCGGACAGCCGTGGGATTACGAGCAGTACTTC.

The chain links TRBV30 to TRBJ1-3; no firm D call. This CDR3 has 14 residues. V dropped 2 bases and J dropped 4 bases, with 12 bases sitting between them. Germline V gene lookup returns CDR1 GTSNPN and CDR2 SVGIG (reference sequence). DNA for the CDR3: TGTGCCTGGAGTCCACTCCGGTCCGGAAACACCATATATTTT. It specifies CAWSPLRSGNTIYF.

The J gene is TRBJ1-5, the V gene TRBV2; no firm D call. Trimming took 5 bases from V and 9 from J, leaving 14 bases between them. Per the germline V gene, CDR1 is SNHLY and CDR2 is FYNNEI. The CDR3 has 13 residues. The CDR3 protein is CASSKGLVLPQHF. The CDR3 DNA is TGTGCCAGCAGTAAAGGGCTGGTTCTGCCCCAGCATTTT.

This clone was recorded a few times. V gene TRBV18 combines with J gene TRBJ2-7, with TRBD2 as a possible D gene (7 bases). There are 15 residues in the CDR3. Germline V gene sequence: CDR1 KGHSH, CDR2 LQKENI. The V gene lost 6 bases and the J gene lost 2 bases, with 17 bases spanning the gap. The CDR3 sequence: CASSFRQGTTYEQYF. CDR3 DNA: TGTGCCAGCTCTTTCAGGCAGGGGACTACCTACGAGCAGTACTTC. Full variable domain (remainder filled in from reference TRBV18 and TRBJ2-7): NAGVMQNPRHLVRRRGQEARLRCSPMKGHSHVYWYRQLPEEGLKFMVYLQKENIIDESGMPKERFSAEFPKEGPSILRIQQVVRGDSAAYFCASSFRQGTTYEQYFGPGTRLTVT.

A single count supports this clone. J is TRBJ2-7 and V is TRBV5-1; the D gene is possibly TRBD2 (6 bases). Germline CDR1 and CDR2: SGHRS and YFSETQ. V was cut by 1 base and J by 2 bases, with 13 bases left in between. The CDR3 contains 15 residues. This CDR3 reads CASSLLAGITYEQYF. In DNA, the CDR3 is TGCGCCAGCAGCTTGTTGGCGGGGATTACCTACGAGCAGTACTTC.

This chain joins TRBV6-6 and TRBJ1-1, with D unclear. Germline values: CDR1 MNHNY, CDR2 SVGAGI (reference sequence). V was trimmed by 2 bases and J by 6 bases, leaving 1 base between them. This CDR3 is built from 10 residues. The CDR3 is CASSYPEAFF. The CDR3 DNA sequence: TGTGCCAGCAGTTACCCTGAAGCTTTCTTT.

Note on this clone: This same CDR3 is encoded by further DNA sequences in the sample. V is TRBV9 and J is TRBJ2-3, with D perhaps TRBD2 (5 bases). Germline V gene sequence: CDR1 SGDLS, CDR2 YYNGEE. V was trimmed by 0 bases and J by 0 bases, leaving 8 bases between them. There are 15 residues in the CDR3. CDR3 amino acids: CASSVGAGSTDTQYF. In DNA, the CDR3 is TGTGCCAGCAGCGTAGGGGCGGGTAGCACAGATACGCAGTATTTT.

This rearrangement joins TRBV4-1 to TRBJ2-7; 12 bases align to TRBD1. Germline V lookup: CDR1 MGHRA, CDR2 YSYEKL. The CDR3 contains 15 residues. Trimming at V came to 4 bases and at J to 3 bases, leaving 4 bases not matched to a gene. The CDR3 loop is CASSRGDRGLYEQYF. DNA for the CDR3: TGCGCCAGCAGCCGGGGGGACAGGGGGCTCTACGAGCAGTACTTC.

V usage is TRBV18 and J usage is TRBJ1-4, with TRBD1 matching 7 bases. CDR1 is KGHSH and CDR2 is LQKENI in the germline V gene. V lost 1 base and J lost 8; bases outside the gene matches: 4. The CDR3 length is 14 residues. The CDR3 nucleotides are TGTGCCAGCTCACCACAGGACAGGCAGGAAAAACTGTTTTTT. Protein sequence: CASSPQDRQEKLFF.

This chain links TRBV7-2 with TRBJ2-1, with D unresolved. V was cut by 5 bases and J by 6 bases, with 11 bases left in between. The length of the CDR3 is 13 residues. Germline CDR1 is SGHTA and CDR2 is FQGNSA. CDR3 in amino acids: CASSPLGGNEQFF. In DNA form, the CDR3 reads TGTGCCAGCAGCCCCCTAGGTGGCAATGAGCAGTTCTTC.

The chain is built from TRBV4-3 and TRBJ1-1; D might be TRBD1 (5 bases). CDR1 is LGHNA, CDR2 YSLEER, per germline. Trimming removed 5 bases at V and 2 bases at J, with 9 bases between. CDR3 length: 13 amino acids. This chain's CDR3 is CASSGQRNTEAFF. CDR3 sequence (DNA): TGCGCCAGCAGCGGACAACGAAACACTGAAGCTTTCTTT.

Only one count was recorded for this clone. The rearrangement joins TRBV5-1 to TRBJ2-6, with D uncertain. V lost 4 bases to trimming and J lost 0 bases, with 11 bases between them. The CDR3 is 16 amino acids. The germline gives CDR1 SGHRS, CDR2 YFSETQ. CDR3 nucleotide sequence: TGCGCCAGCAGCCCGGGCCCCAGCTCTGGGGCCAACGTCCTGACTTTC. It yields the protein CASSPGPSSGANVLTF.

This sequence joins TRBV12-3 or TRBV12-4 and TRBJ1-1; tentative D call: TRBD1 (5 bases). V was cut by 2 bases and J by 10 bases, with 11 bases left in between. CDR3 length equals 12 residues. CDR3: CASSLPAGLAFF. For the CDR3, the DNA is TGTGCCAGCAGTTTACCCGCGGGACTAGCTTTCTTT.

The rearrangement uses TRBV18 and TRBJ1-1; 8 positions match TRBD1. Germline V gives CDR1 KGHSH, CDR2 LQKENI. This CDR3 is built from 15 residues. V lost 8 bases, J lost 1 base, and 9 bases stayed unmatched. CDR3 residues: CASQDRVGGNTEAFF. Here the CDR3 DNA reads TGTGCCAGCCAGGACAGGGTGGGAGGGAACACTGAAGCTTTCTTT.

The chain is built from TRBV6-4 and TRBJ2-7, with a tentative D call TRBD1 (6 bases). The V end lost 10 bases, the J end lost 1 base, and 14 bases lay between the germline ends. The CDR3 runs to 13 residues. Germline assignment: CDR1 MRHNA and CDR2 SNTAGT. The CDR3 protein is CAILWDKSYEQYF. Written as DNA, the CDR3 is TGTGCCATCCTGTGGGACAAATCCTACGAGCAGTACTTC.

This sequence joins TRBV27 and TRBJ2-2; 8 nucleotides agree with TRBD2. There are 16 residues in the CDR3. V lost 3 bases and J lost 2; bases outside the gene matches: 5. Per the germline V gene, CDR1 is MNHEY and CDR2 is SMNVEV (reference sequence). DNA for the CDR3: TGTGCCAGCAGTTTGAGGGCGGGGGGAAACACCGGGGAGCTGTTTTTT. This gives the protein CASSLRAGGNTGELFF.

This chain links TRBV29-1 with TRBJ2-7, with 9 bases that match TRBD1. Unmatched junction bases numbered 8, after V lost 4 bases and J lost 4 bases. The germline V gene has CDR1 SQVTM and CDR2 ANQGSEA. The CDR3 runs to 14 residues. The DNA for the CDR3 is TGCAGCGTTGTTTCGGGACAGGGCCTTTACGAGCAGTACTTC. This codes for CSVVSGQGLYEQYF.

This clone was recorded at least ten times. V and J are TRBV4-2 and TRBJ1-1; TRBD1 is a possible D gene (6 bases). The CDR3 consists of 18 residues. The V gene lost 1 base and the J gene lost 1 base, with 19 bases spanning the gap. Germline V gene data show CDR1 as LGHNA and CDR2 as YNFKEQ. CDR3 protein: CASSQGGGQGLQNTEAFF. In nucleotides, the CDR3 is TGTGCCAGCAGCCAAGGAGGGGGTCAGGGCCTCCAGAACACTGAAGCTTTCTTT.